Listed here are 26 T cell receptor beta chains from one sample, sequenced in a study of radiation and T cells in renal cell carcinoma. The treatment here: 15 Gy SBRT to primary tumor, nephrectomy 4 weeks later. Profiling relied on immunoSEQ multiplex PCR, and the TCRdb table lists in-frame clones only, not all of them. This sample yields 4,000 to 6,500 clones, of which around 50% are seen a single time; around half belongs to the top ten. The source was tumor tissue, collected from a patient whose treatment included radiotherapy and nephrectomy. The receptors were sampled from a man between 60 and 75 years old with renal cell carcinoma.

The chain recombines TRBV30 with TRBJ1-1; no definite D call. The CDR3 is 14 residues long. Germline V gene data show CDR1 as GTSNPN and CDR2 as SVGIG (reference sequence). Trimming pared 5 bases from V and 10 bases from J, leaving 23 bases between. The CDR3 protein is CAWGAGSGLYGAFF. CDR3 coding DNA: TGTGCCTGGGGCGCTGGGAGTGGATTGTACGGAGCTTTCTTT.

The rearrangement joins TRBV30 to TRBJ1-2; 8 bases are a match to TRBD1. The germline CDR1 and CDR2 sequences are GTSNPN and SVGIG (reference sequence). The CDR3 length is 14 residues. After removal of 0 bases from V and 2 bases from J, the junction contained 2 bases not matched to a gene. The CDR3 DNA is TGTGCCTGGAGTGTAACAGGGGGAAACTATGGCTACACCTTC. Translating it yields CAWSVTGGNYGYTF.

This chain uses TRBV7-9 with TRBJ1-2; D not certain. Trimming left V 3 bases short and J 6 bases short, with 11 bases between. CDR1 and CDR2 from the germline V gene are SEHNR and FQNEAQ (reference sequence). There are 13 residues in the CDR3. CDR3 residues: CASSLASWDGYTF. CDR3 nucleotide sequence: TGTGCCAGCAGCTTGGCTTCCTGGGATGGCTACACCTTC.

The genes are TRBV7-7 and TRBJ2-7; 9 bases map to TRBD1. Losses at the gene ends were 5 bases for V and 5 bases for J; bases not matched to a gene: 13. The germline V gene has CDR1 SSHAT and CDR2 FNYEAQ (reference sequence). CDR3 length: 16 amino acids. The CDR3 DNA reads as TGTGCCAGCAGCCCCGGCCCGGACAGGGGAATCAACGAGCAGTACTTC. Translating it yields CASSPGPDRGINEQYF.

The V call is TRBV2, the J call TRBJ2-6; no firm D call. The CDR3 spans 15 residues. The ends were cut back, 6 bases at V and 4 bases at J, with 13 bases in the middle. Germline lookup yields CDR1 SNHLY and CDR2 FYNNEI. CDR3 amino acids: CASRAIGAGANVLTF. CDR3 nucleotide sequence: TGTGCCAGCAGAGCTATCGGCGCCGGGGCCAACGTCCTGACTTTC.

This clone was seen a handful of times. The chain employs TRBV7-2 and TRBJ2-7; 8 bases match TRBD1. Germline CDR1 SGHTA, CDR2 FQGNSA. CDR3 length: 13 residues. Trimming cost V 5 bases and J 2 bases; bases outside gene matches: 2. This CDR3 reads CASSVGQAYEQYF. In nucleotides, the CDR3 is TGTGCCAGCAGCGTGGGACAGGCCTACGAGCAGTACTTC.

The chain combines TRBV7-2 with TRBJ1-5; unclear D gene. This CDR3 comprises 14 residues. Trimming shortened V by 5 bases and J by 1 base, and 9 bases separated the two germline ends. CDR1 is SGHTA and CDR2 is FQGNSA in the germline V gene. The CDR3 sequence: CASSAIISNQPQHF. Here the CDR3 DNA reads TGTGCCAGCAGCGCTATCATAAGCAATCAGCCCCAGCATTTT.

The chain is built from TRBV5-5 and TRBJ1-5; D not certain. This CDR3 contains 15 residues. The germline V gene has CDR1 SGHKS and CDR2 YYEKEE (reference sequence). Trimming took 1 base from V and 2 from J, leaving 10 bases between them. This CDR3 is CASSLFASGNQPQHF. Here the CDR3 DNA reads TGTGCCAGCAGCTTGTTTGCGTCGGGCAATCAGCCCCAGCATTTT.

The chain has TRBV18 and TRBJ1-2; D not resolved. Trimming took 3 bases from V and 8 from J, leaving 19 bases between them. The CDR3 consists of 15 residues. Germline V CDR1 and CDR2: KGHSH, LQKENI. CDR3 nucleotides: TGTGCCAGCTCACCCTCCAGCTCAGGCGATTTGGGCTACACCTTC. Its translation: CASSPSSSGDLGYTF.

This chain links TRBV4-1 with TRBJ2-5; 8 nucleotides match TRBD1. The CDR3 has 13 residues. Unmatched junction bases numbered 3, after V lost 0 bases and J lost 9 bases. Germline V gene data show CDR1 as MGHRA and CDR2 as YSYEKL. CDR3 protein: CASSQDQGAAQYF. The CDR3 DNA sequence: TGCGCCAGCAGCCAAGATCAGGGGGCGGCCCAGTACTTC.

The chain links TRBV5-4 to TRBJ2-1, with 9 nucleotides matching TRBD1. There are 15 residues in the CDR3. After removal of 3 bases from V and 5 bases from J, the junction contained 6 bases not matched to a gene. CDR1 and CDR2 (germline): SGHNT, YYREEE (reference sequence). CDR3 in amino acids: CASSSGTGTHNEQFF. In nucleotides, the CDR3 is TGTGCCAGCAGCTCCGGGACAGGGACCCACAATGAGCAGTTCTTC.

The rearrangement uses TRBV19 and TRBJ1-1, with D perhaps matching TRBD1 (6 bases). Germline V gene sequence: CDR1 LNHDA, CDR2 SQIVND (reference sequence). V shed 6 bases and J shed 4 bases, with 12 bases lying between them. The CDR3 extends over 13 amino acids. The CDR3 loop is CASSFGQTTEAFF. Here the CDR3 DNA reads TGTGCCAGTAGCTTCGGACAGACCACTGAAGCTTTCTTT.

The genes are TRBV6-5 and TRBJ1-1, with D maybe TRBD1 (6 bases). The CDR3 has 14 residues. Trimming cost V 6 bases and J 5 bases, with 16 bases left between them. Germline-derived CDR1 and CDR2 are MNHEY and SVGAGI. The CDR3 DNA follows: TGTGCCAGCAGAAATACATACGACAGGACTGAAGCTTTCTTT. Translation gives CASRNTYDRTEAFF.

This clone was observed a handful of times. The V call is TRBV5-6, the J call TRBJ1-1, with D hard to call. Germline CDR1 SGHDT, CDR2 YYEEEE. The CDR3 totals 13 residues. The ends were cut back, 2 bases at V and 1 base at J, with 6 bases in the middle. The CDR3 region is CASSLIENTEAFF. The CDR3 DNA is TGTGCCAGCAGCTTAATCGAGAACACTGAAGCTTTCTTT.

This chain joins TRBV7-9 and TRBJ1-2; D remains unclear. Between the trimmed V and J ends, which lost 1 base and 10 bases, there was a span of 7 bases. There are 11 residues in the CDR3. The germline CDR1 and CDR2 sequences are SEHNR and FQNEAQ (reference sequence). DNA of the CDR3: TGTGCCAGCAGCTTAGACGGTTCCTACACCTTC. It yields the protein CASSLDGSYTF. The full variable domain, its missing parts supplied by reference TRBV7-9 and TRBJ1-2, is DTGVSQNPRHKITKRGQNVTFRCDPISEHNRLYWYRQTLGQGPEFLTYFQNEAQLEKSRLLSDRFSAERPKGSFSTLEIQRTEQGDSAMYLCASSLDGSYTFGSGTRLTVV.

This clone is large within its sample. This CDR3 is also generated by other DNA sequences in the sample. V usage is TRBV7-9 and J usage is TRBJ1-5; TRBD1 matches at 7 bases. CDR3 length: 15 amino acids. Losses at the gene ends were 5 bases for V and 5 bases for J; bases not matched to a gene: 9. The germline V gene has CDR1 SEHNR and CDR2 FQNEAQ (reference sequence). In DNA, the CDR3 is TGTGCCAGCAGCCCAACAGGGGCGGGCGATCAGCCCCAGCATTTT. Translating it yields CASSPTGAGDQPQHF.

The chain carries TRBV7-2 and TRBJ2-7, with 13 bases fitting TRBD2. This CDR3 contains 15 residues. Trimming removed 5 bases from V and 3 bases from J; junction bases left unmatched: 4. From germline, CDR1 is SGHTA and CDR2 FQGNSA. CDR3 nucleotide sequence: TGTGCCAGCAGCCACGGACTAGCGGGAGTCTACGAGCAGTACTTC. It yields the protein CASSHGLAGVYEQYF.

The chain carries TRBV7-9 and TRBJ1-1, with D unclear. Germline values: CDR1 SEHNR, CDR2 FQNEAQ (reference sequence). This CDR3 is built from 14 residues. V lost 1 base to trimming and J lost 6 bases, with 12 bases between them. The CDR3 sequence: CASSLVTGYAEAFF. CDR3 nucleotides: TGTGCCAGCAGCTTAGTTACGGGGTACGCTGAAGCTTTCTTT.

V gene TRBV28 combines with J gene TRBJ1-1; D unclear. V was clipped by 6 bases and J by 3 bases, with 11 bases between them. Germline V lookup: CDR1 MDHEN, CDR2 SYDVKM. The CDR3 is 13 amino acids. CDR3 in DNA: TGTGCCAGCAGGATATACGGGGACACTGAAGCTTTCTTT. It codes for CASRIYGDTEAFF.

CDR3 residues: CASSLGTVQPQHF. The CDR3 nucleotides are TGTGCCAGCAGCTTGGGTACAGTACAGCCCCAGCATTTT. The chain joins TRBV5-4 to TRBJ1-5; D gene ambiguous. V was shortened by 0 bases and J by 7 bases, with 8 bases between the two germline ends. The CDR3 contains 13 residues. Germline CDR1 SGHNT, CDR2 YYREEE (reference sequence).

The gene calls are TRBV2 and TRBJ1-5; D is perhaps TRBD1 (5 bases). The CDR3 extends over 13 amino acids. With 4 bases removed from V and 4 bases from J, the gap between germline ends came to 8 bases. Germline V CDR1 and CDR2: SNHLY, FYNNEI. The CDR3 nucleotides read TGTGCCAGCAGTGTACAGGAAAATCAGCCCCAGCATTTT. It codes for CASSVQENQPQHF.

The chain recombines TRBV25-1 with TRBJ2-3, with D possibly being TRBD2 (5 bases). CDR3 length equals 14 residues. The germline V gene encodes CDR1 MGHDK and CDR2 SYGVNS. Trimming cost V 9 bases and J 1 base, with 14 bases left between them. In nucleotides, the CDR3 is TGTGCCAGTACAGATCGGGGAGGCACAGATACGCAGTATTTT. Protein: CASTDRGGTDTQYF.

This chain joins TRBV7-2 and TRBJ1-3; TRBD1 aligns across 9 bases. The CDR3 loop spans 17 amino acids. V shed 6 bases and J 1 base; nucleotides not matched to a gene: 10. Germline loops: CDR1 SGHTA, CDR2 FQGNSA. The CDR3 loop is CASRPGTGYSSGNTIYF. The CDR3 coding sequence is TGTGCCAGCAGACCCGGGACAGGGTATTCATCTGGAAACACCATATATTTT.

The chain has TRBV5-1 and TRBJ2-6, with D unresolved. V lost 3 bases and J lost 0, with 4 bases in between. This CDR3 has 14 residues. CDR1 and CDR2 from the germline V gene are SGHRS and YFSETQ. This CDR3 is CASSSDSGANVLTF. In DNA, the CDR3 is TGCGCCAGCAGCTCCGACTCTGGGGCCAACGTCCTGACTTTC.

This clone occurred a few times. For the CDR3, the DNA is TGTGCCAGCAGCGGGCCGGGACACAGTGGCTACACCTTC. Translating it yields CASSGPGHSGYTF. The chain combines TRBV7-9 with TRBJ1-2; TRBD1 might be the D (6 bases). The CDR3 totals 13 residues. In germline, CDR1 is SEHNR, CDR2 FQNEAQ (reference sequence). V lost 5 bases to trimming and J lost 7 bases, with 14 bases between them.

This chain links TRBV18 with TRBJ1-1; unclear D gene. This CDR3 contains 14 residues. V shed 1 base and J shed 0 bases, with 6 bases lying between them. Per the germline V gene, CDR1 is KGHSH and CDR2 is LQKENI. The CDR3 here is CASSPQALNTEAFF. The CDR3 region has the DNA TGTGCCAGCTCACCACAAGCGTTGAACACTGAAGCTTTCTTT.